The clone carrying this T cell receptor (beta chain) was counted ten times or more. In TCRdb, the RT-PCR reads were re-called with MiXCR into one record per CDR3 protein. The sample lists 150,000 to 250,000 distinct CDR3 sequences, 41% occurring once. This sample is drawn from a study of patients and donors after allogeneic stem cell transplantation. This CDR3 spans 12 amino acids. Germline assignment: CDR1 SGHRS and CDR2 YFSETQ. V dropped 0 bases and J dropped 7 bases, with 7 bases sitting between them. Material for sequencing was blood, either unsorted or a sorted T cell fraction (not recorded which). The clonotype originates from a human donor who was either an allogeneic HSCT recipient or a stem cell or donor lymphocyte infusion donor (not recorded which). It is not recorded whose cells these are; they may come from a transplant donor. This sequence joins TRBV5-1 and TRBJ1-1; D is unresolved. CDR3 loop: CASSLGDIEAFF. The CDR3, as DNA: TGCGCCAGCAGCTTGGGAGATATTGAAGCTTTCTTT.